A single sample gave rise to the 21 T cell receptor beta chains below, sequenced in a study of blood T cells in healthy people across ages. Together with a sample-barcoded 5' primer, a J-beta primer mix was included in a second PCR lasting roughly 7 to 11 cycles. TCRdb fed the 5' RACE reads into MiXCR, producing one record per CDR3 protein. This sample carries 1,500,000 or so distinct CDR3 sequences, approximately 63% of them seen once, and the ten largest clones take over 5.5%. Sequenced sample: blood. These receptor sequences come from a man between 18 and 29 years old in good health.

J is TRBJ2-7 and V is TRBV15, with D possibly TRBD2 on 6 matching bases. The CDR3 length is 18 residues. Germline V gene lookup returns CDR1 LNHNV and CDR2 YYDKDF (reference sequence). Trimming shortened V by 1 base and J by 1 base, and 20 bases separated the two germline ends. The CDR3 is CATSRVRIAGRGSYEQYF. The DNA for the CDR3 is TGTGCCACCAGCAGAGTTCGTATAGCCGGGAGAGGGTCCTACGAGCAGTACTTC.

The chain links TRBV10-1 to TRBJ2-3; TRBD1 aligns across 8 bases. The CDR3 length is 16 residues. The V and J ends lost 1 base and 2 bases, in that order; junction bases with no gene match: 5. CDR1 WNHNN and CDR2 SYGVQD come from the germline V gene (reference sequence). The CDR3 reads CASSEFPGQDTDTQYF. The CDR3 DNA sequence: TGCGCCAGCAGTGAGTTTCCGGGACAGGACACAGATACGCAGTATTTT.

This clonotype was seen a few times. V gene TRBV10-3 combines with J gene TRBJ2-7; no definite D call. Trimming removed 2 bases at V and 4 bases at J, with 9 bases between. CDR1 ENHRY and CDR2 SYGVKD come from the germline V gene. The CDR3 is made up of 13 amino acids. Here the CDR3 reads CAISEDWGYEQYF. DNA of the CDR3: TGTGCCATCAGTGAGGACTGGGGATACGAGCAGTACTTC.

The DNA of the CDR3 is TGTGCTAGTGGTCAGGGGGGGTTGAAGACCCAGTACTTC. This encodes CASGQGGLKTQYF. This rearrangement joins TRBV12-5 to TRBJ2-5; perhaps D is TRBD1 or TRBD2 (7 bases each). The CDR3 has 13 amino acids. Trimming removed 5 bases at V and 6 bases at J, with 13 bases between. The V gene's germline CDR1 is LGHNT and CDR2 FRNRAP.

J is TRBJ2-5 and V is TRBV6-5; 12 bases line up with TRBD1. Gene TRBJ2-4 matches the end of the DNA better, so the J call may be wrong. The CDR3 is 15 amino acids. Germline V gives CDR1 MNHEY, CDR2 SVGAGI. The CDR3 nucleotides are TGTGCCAGCAGGGAGGGGACAGGGGGCTCGAACATTCAGTACTTC. Its translation is CASREGTGGSNIQYF.

This sequence joins TRBV3-1 and TRBJ1-5; no reliable D call. CDR1 is LGHDT and CDR2 is YNNKEL in the germline V gene (reference sequence). This CDR3 is built from 16 residues. Trimming left V 0 bases short and J 0 bases short, with 9 bases between. CDR3 coding DNA: TGTGCCAGCAGCCAAGAGTTGGGGTTTAGCAATCAGCCCCAGCATTTT. The encoded protein is CASSQELGFSNQPQHF.

The CDR3 spells CSAEGQRETQYF. As DNA, the CDR3 is TGCAGTGCTGAGGGACAGCGGGAGACCCAGTACTTC. The J gene is TRBJ2-5, the V gene TRBV20-1; 7 nucleotides line up with TRBD1. Trimming took 5 bases from V and 5 from J; bases not matched to a gene: 5. The CDR3 sequence is 12 residues long. The germline V gene has CDR1 DFQATT and CDR2 SNEGSKA (reference sequence).

CDR3 loop: CASIPPGLGSPLHF. CDR3 DNA: TGTGCCAGCATTCCGCCGGGCTTGGGGTCACCCCTCCACTTT. The chain carries TRBV6-5 and TRBJ1-6, with no clear D. V gave up 7 bases and J gave up 10 bases, with 17 bases separating them. Germline CDR1 and CDR2: MNHEY and SVGAGI. The CDR3 is 14 residues long.

The rearrangement joins TRBV7-9 to TRBJ1-6, with TRBD1 identical over 8 bases. V lost 5 bases, J lost 10 bases, and 7 bases stayed unmatched. Germline CDR1 SEHNR, CDR2 FQNEAQ (reference sequence). The length of the CDR3 is 14 residues. CDR3 nucleotide sequence: TGTGCCAGCAGCGCTGGACAGGGCGGATCACCCCTCCACTTT. Protein sequence: CASSAGQGGSPLHF.

The chain links TRBV4-1 to TRBJ1-2, with D unresolved. The length of the CDR3 is 18 residues. V shed 1 base and J shed 4 bases, with 22 bases lying between them. Germline lookup yields CDR1 MGHRA and CDR2 YSYEKL. The CDR3: CASSQVLLGREHGYGYTF. DNA of the CDR3: TGCGCCAGCAGCCAAGTCTTGTTGGGGAGGGAACACGGCTATGGCTACACCTTC.

Of note for this clonotype: An end of the junction does not agree with germline; a read error may underlie this. V is TRBV4-3 and J is TRBJ2-5; D possibly matches TRBD1 or TRBD2 (5 bases each). The CDR3 sequence is 13 residues long. Germline V gives CDR1 LGHNA, CDR2 YSLEER. The CDR3: CASSQRQGETQYF. The CDR3 DNA sequence: TGCGCCAGCAGCCAAAGGCAAGGGGAGACTCAGTACTTC.

This chain uses TRBV29-1 with TRBJ2-2; D gene uncertain. Germline V gene data show CDR1 as SQVTM and CDR2 as ANQGSEA. With 4 bases removed from V and 0 bases from J, the gap between germline ends came to 9 bases. The CDR3 consists of 14 residues. This CDR3 reads CSVVQATNTGELFF. CDR3 DNA: TGCAGCGTTGTGCAGGCAACGAACACCGGGGAGCTGTTTTTT.

The chain is built from TRBV20-1 and TRBJ1-2; no clear D gene. The germline CDR1 and CDR2 sequences are DFQATT and SNEGSKA (reference sequence). V was shortened by 3 bases and J by 3 bases, with 8 bases between the two germline ends. The CDR3 is 12 residues long. Here the CDR3 DNA reads TGCAGTGCTAGTTGGACTGACTATGGCTACACCTTC. Protein: CSASWTDYGYTF.

This clonotype was detected a few times. The chain carries TRBV2 and TRBJ1-2; D ambiguous. This CDR3 region has 16 residues. Trimming shortened V by 6 bases and J by 6 bases, and 23 bases separated the two germline ends. Germline V gives CDR1 SNHLY, CDR2 FYNNEI. The CDR3 sequence: CASSGSTGLYPNGYTF. DNA of the CDR3: TGTGCCAGCAGCGGCTCTACGGGCCTCTACCCCAATGGCTACACCTTC. Full variable domain (outside the CDR3, taken from reference TRBV2 and TRBJ1-2): EPEVTQTPSHQVTQMGQEVILRCVPISNHLYFYWYRQILGQKVEFLVSFYNNEISEKSEIFDDQFSVERPDGSNFTLKIRSTKLEDSAMYFCASSGSTGLYPNGYTFGSGTRLTVV.

Only a few counts were recorded for this clonotype. The chain employs TRBV12-3 or TRBV12-4 and TRBJ1-2, with TRBD1 identical over 12 bases. V shed 3 bases and J 7 bases; nucleotides not matched to a gene: 9. This CDR3 is built from 16 residues. Here the CDR3 reads CASSFTQGQGASGYTF. In nucleotides, the CDR3 is TGTGCCAGCAGTTTTACCCAGGGACAGGGGGCGTCTGGCTACACCTTC.

To note about this clonotype: The junction does not match germline at one end; this may be a read error. The V call is TRBV7-8, the J call TRBJ2-7, with a possible D match to TRBD2 (6 bases). CDR3 size: 14 residues. CDR1 is SGHVS and CDR2 is FQNEAQ in the germline V gene. CDR3 residues: CASSALQTGSEQYF. CDR3 sequence (DNA): TGTGCTAGCAGCGCCTTACAAACCGGGAGCGAGCAGTACTTC.

This CDR3 reads CSASDTVNTEAFF. The CDR3 region has the DNA TGCAGTGCTAGCGACACCGTGAACACTGAAGCTTTCTTT. V gene TRBV20-1 combines with J gene TRBJ1-1; D is ambiguous. Germline V CDR1 and CDR2: DFQATT, SNEGSKA (reference sequence). This CDR3 has 13 residues. Deletions cut 3 bases from V and 0 bases from J, with 8 bases between.

For the CDR3, the DNA is TGTGCCAGCAGCCCCCGGGACCACTCCTACAATGAGCAGTACTTC. Its translation is CASSPRDHSYNEQYF. The rearrangement uses TRBV6-5 and TRBJ2-1; tentatively, D is TRBD1 or TRBD2 (5 bases each). The J call may be in error: the DNA end matches TRBJ2-7 better. This CDR3 contains 15 residues. The germline CDR1 and CDR2 sequences are MNHEY and SVGAGI.

Regarding this clonotype: A junction boundary mismatches the germline segment, possibly from a read error. The chain carries TRBV5-1 and TRBJ2-7, with D possibly TRBD2 on 6 matching bases. The J call may be in error: the DNA end matches TRBJ2-4 better. Looked up from germline, CDR1 is SGHRS and CDR2 is YFSETQ. This CDR3 is 18 amino acids long. CDR3 region: CGSSLGTRGASVENIQYF. For the CDR3, the DNA is TGCGGCAGCAGCTTGGGGACCAGAGGGGCTAGCGTGGAAAACATTCAGTACTTC.

This chain joins TRBV2 and TRBJ1-2, with 8 bases lining up with TRBD1. From germline, CDR1 is SNHLY and CDR2 FYNNEI. CDR3 length: 14 residues. V dropped 4 bases and J dropped 3; count of bases not matched to a gene: 4. The CDR3 bases are TGTGCCAGCAGTGGACAGGGGTTATACTATGGCTACACCTTC. This gives the protein CASSGQGLYYGYTF.

The chain has TRBV27 and TRBJ1-2, with TRBD1 identical over 9 bases. Germline lookup yields CDR1 MNHEY and CDR2 SMNVEV (reference sequence). This CDR3 spans 17 amino acids. J gave up 4 bases and V 0 bases, and 9 bases lay outside the gene matches. The CDR3 sequence is CASSLSPGTGRTYGYTF. In DNA, the CDR3 is TGTGCCAGCAGTTTATCCCCGGGGACAGGGCGTACCTATGGCTACACCTTC.